The 29 T cell receptor beta chains below were found in one sample sequenced in a study of T cell clones after liver transplantation. Sequenced by immunoSEQ multiplex PCR; TCRdb stores in-frame clones only, minus some. Of roughly 100,000 clones listed, 80% to 85% are singletons. This specimen consisted of CD4+ T cells from blood, obtained before liver transplant. The receptors derive from a human donor who received a liver transplant.

V and J are TRBV6-1 and TRBJ2-3, with 10 bases aligning to TRBD2. Trimming removed 8 bases from V and 2 bases from J; junction bases left unmatched: 4. Germline CDR1 reads MNHNS; CDR2 reads SASEGT. CDR3 length: 14 residues. DNA for the CDR3: TGTGCCAGCGGGCTAGCGGGGGACACAGATACGCAGTATTTT. It specifies CASGLAGDTDTQYF.

This sequence joins TRBV19 and TRBJ2-6; TRBD1 might be the D (6 bases). The V gene's germline CDR1 is LNHDA and CDR2 SQIVND (reference sequence). Between the trimmed V and J ends, which lost 3 bases and 2 bases, there was a span of 8 bases. The CDR3 extends over 15 amino acids. CDR3 in DNA: TGTGCCAGTAGTATGAGACAGGCTGGGGCCAACGTCCTGACTTTC. This encodes CASSMRQAGANVLTF.

This clone was recorded a few times. The chain is built from TRBV2 and TRBJ2-7, with TRBD1 matching 9 bases. This CDR3 contains 15 residues. With V trimmed by 5 bases and J by 4 bases, 9 bases remained unmatched. Germline V gene data show CDR1 as SNHLY and CDR2 as FYNNEI. Here the CDR3 reads CASSPGTGLSYEQYF. For the CDR3, the DNA is TGTGCCAGCAGTCCCGGGACAGGGTTAAGTTACGAGCAGTACTTC.

V is TRBV7-2 and J is TRBJ2-7; 7 bases are a match to TRBD1. Germline V lookup: CDR1 SGHTA, CDR2 FQGNSA. Germline trimming cut 3 bases from V and 2 bases from J; bases unmatched to any gene: 10. There are 16 residues in the CDR3. CDR3 DNA: TGTGCCAGCAGCTTGGCCATGGGGGACAGCACCTACGAGCAGTACTTC. This gives the protein CASSLAMGDSTYEQYF.

CDR3 residues: CASSRDRASNYGYTF. CDR3 bases: TGTGCCAGCAGCCGGGACAGGGCCTCTAACTATGGCTACACCTTC. The chain joins TRBV5-5 to TRBJ1-2, with 9 bases matching TRBD1. The CDR3 length is 15 residues. Germline CDR1 reads SGHKS; CDR2 reads YYEKEE (reference sequence). The J segment lost 0 bases and the V segment lost 4 bases, leaving 4 bases of the junction unmatched.

The chain employs TRBV18 and TRBJ2-5; TRBD2 is a possible D gene (5 bases). Trimming removed 3 bases from V and 4 bases from J, with 12 bases in between. The CDR3 totals 14 residues. Per the germline V gene, CDR1 is KGHSH and CDR2 is LQKENI. This CDR3 is CASSPGRVLETQYF. Here the CDR3 DNA reads TGTGCCAGCTCACCCGGGCGGGTCTTAGAGACCCAGTACTTC.

This clone appeared a single time. The rearrangement uses TRBV28 and TRBJ1-1; D remains unclear. Trimming took off 8 bases at V and 7 bases at J, with 8 bases between the two ends. CDR3 length: 10 residues. Per germline, CDR1 MDHEN and CDR2 SYDVKM. Here the CDR3 DNA reads TGTGCCAGCGCGGCGTTTGAAGCTTTCTTT. As protein: CASAAFEAFF.

The chain recombines TRBV30 with TRBJ2-1; D gene uncertain. Trimming cost V 3 bases and J 10 bases, with 10 bases left between them. Per the germline V gene, CDR1 is GTSNPN and CDR2 is SVGIG (reference sequence). The CDR3 runs to 11 residues. The CDR3 reads CAWRDTKEQFF. In DNA, the CDR3 is TGTGCCTGGAGGGATACTAAGGAGCAGTTCTTC.

The CDR3 region is CASSLFLIGTLISGNTIYF. The CDR3 DNA sequence: TGTGCCAGCAGCTTGTTTCTCATTGGGACCCTTATCTCTGGAAACACCATATATTTT. The chain carries TRBV5-5 and TRBJ1-3, with D possibly being TRBD1 (5 bases). V was pared by 1 base and J by 0 bases, with 20 bases between. CDR1 SGHKS and CDR2 YYEKEE come from the germline V gene (reference sequence). The CDR3 has 19 residues.

This chain uses TRBV19 with TRBJ1-2, with a weak D call TRBD1 (5 bases). CDR3 length equals 15 residues. V lost 9 bases to trimming and J lost 1 base, with 18 bases between them. Germline CDR1 reads LNHDA; CDR2 reads SQIVND (reference sequence). The CDR3 DNA sequence: TGTGCCAGGCATAGCCGGGACCGACATAACTATGGCTACACCTTC. Its translation: CARHSRDRHNYGYTF. The entire variable domain, with the rest obtained from reference TRBV19 and TRBJ1-2, is as follows: DGGITQSPKYLFRKEGQNVTLSCEQNLNHDAMYWYRQDPGQGLRLIYYSQIVNDFQKGDIAEGYSVSREKKESFPLTVTSAQKNPTAFYLCARHSRDRHNYGYTFGSGTRLTVV.

The CDR3 bases are TGTGCCAGCAGCTACCCAGCCGGGCTAGATACGCAGTATTTT. Translation: CASSYPAGLDTQYF. The rearrangement links TRBV7-2 to TRBJ2-3; D gene unclear. Germline V gene data show CDR1 as SGHTA and CDR2 as FQGNSA. CDR3 length: 14 residues. V gave up 4 bases and J gave up 5 bases, with 13 bases separating them.

J is TRBJ1-1 and V is TRBV2; D remains ambiguous. Per germline, CDR1 SNHLY and CDR2 FYNNEI. V was trimmed by 5 bases and J by 1 base, leaving 14 bases between them. There are 15 residues in the CDR3. The CDR3: CASSSPGIGNTEAFF. CDR3 nucleotides: TGTGCCAGCAGTTCTCCGGGAATAGGGAACACTGAAGCTTTCTTT.

The rearrangement joins TRBV27 to TRBJ2-1; D is possibly TRBD2 (6 bases). V lost 4 bases and J 6 bases, leaving 31 bases between the germline ends. CDR3 length: 20 residues. Germline assignment: CDR1 MNHEY and CDR2 SMNVEV (reference sequence). The CDR3 DNA reads as TGTGCCAGCAGTTCCATATTCGGGACTCCCAAATTAGGCGTCGGCAATGAGCAGTTCTTC. Its translation: CASSSIFGTPKLGVGNEQFF.

This chain uses TRBV28 with TRBJ2-5, with 7 bases identical to TRBD2. CDR3 length: 16 residues. The V gene's germline CDR1 is MDHEN and CDR2 SYDVKM. V lost 3 bases and J lost 2; bases outside the gene matches: 9. The CDR3 spells CASSFFEPSGQETQYF. In DNA form, the CDR3 reads TGTGCCAGCAGTTTTTTCGAGCCTAGCGGACAAGAGACCCAGTACTTC.

The chain joins TRBV4-1 to TRBJ1-5; D gene uncertain. V was trimmed by 4 bases and J by 4 bases, leaving 14 bases between them. The CDR3 sequence is 15 residues long. Germline V gives CDR1 MGHRA, CDR2 YSYEKL. CDR3 region: CASSPRETLNQPQHF. The CDR3 nucleotides are TGCGCCAGCAGCCCCCGGGAGACACTAAATCAGCCCCAGCATTTT.

The rearrangement joins TRBV18 to TRBJ1-1; perhaps TRBD1 as D (6 bases). Trimming took 0 bases from V and 5 from J, leaving 7 bases between them. The CDR3 is 13 residues long. The V gene's germline CDR1 is KGHSH and CDR2 LQKENI. The CDR3 nucleotides read TGTGCCAGCTCACCACCGGGACAAACTGAAGCTTTCTTT. It is translated as CASSPPGQTEAFF.

Details on this clone: The conserved phenylalanine or tryptophan normally closing the CDR3 is absent here, so this likely arose from a read error. The DNA is left out, because the CDR3 cannot be placed on it with certainty; the CDR3 is given as TCRdb lists it. The chain has TRBV6-5 and TRBJ1-1. The CDR3 region is 14 residues in length, termini included. CDR1 and CDR2 (germline): MNHEY, SVGAGI. The CDR3 reads CASPSRGAFEFALC.

V usage is TRBV6-4 and J usage is TRBJ1-5; D gene uncertain. Germline CDR1 reads MRHNA; CDR2 reads SNTAGT. The CDR3 runs 15 residues. Trimming left V 6 bases short and J 7 bases short, with 19 bases between. The CDR3, as DNA: TGTGCCAGCAGCCCTTCCCCGGGAATTGGACAGCCCCAGCATTTT. Its translation: CASSPSPGIGQPQHF.

The rearrangement uses TRBV10-3 and TRBJ2-1; D is possibly TRBD2 (6 bases). Germline values: CDR1 ENHRY, CDR2 SYGVKD. V shed 5 bases and J shed 11 bases, with 19 bases lying between them. The CDR3 spans 14 residues. The CDR3 region has the DNA TGTGCCATCAGTCGCGGGGAGGTGGGAAAAAAGCAGTTCTTC. Its translation: CAISRGEVGKKQFF.

The chain joins TRBV27 to TRBJ2-7; 15 positions match TRBD2. CDR1 and CDR2 (germline): MNHEY, SMNVEV (reference sequence). V lost 2 bases to trimming and J lost 2 bases; unmatched junction nucleotides: 7. The CDR3 is 18 amino acids. This chain's CDR3 is CASSLLGTSGRTTYEQYF. Here the CDR3 DNA reads TGTGCCAGCAGTTTACTCGGGACTAGCGGGAGGACGACCTACGAGCAGTACTTC.

The V and J genes are TRBV19 and TRBJ1-5, with no clear D. Trimming left V 9 bases short and J 5 bases short, with 14 bases between. Germline V gene lookup returns CDR1 LNHDA and CDR2 SQIVND (reference sequence). The length of the CDR3 is 13 residues. The CDR3 spells CARGSAADQPQHF. In DNA form, the CDR3 reads TGTGCCAGGGGGTCCGCAGCAGATCAGCCCCAGCATTTT.

The chain links TRBV4-1 to TRBJ2-5; D possibly corresponds to TRBD1 (6 bases). Trimming left V 4 bases short and J 7 bases short, with 22 bases between. CDR3 length: 16 residues. Germline assignment: CDR1 MGHRA and CDR2 YSYEKL. This chain's CDR3 is CASSPERTAQLWTQYF. CDR3 sequence (DNA): TGCGCCAGCAGCCCGGAACGGACAGCCCAGCTGTGGACCCAGTACTTC.

This chain links TRBV4-3 with TRBJ1-2, with D perhaps matching TRBD1 (6 bases). The CDR3 extends over 15 amino acids. Germline values: CDR1 LGHNA, CDR2 YSLEER. Trimming removed 5 bases from V and 3 bases from J, with 16 bases in between. The CDR3: CASSSRGPGDYGYTF. CDR3 sequence (DNA): TGCGCCAGCAGCTCCCGGGGGCCTGGTGACTATGGCTACACCTTC.

This rearrangement joins TRBV27 to TRBJ1-1; D is perhaps TRBD1 (6 bases). The CDR3 is made up of 15 amino acids. V was shortened by 3 bases and J by 3 bases, with 14 bases between the two germline ends. Germline-derived CDR1 and CDR2 are MNHEY and SMNVEV (reference sequence). CDR3 sequence reads: CASSFRGQRDTEAFF. The DNA of the CDR3 is TGTGCCAGCAGTTTCAGAGGACAGAGGGACACTGAAGCTTTCTTT.

CDR3 residues: CASRVAGGETQYF. CDR3 in DNA: TGTGCCAGCAGGGTAGCGGGAGGGGAGACCCAGTACTTC. The chain combines TRBV27 with TRBJ2-5, with 11 bases fitting TRBD2. Germline V gives CDR1 MNHEY, CDR2 SMNVEV (reference sequence). V was pared by 6 bases and J by 5 bases, with 2 bases of the junction left unmatched. The CDR3 is 13 amino acids.

The genes are TRBV10-3 and TRBJ1-1; D not resolved. Germline CDR1 is ENHRY and CDR2 is SYGVKD. The ends were cut back, 3 bases at V and 5 bases at J, with 10 bases in the middle. The CDR3 consists of 13 residues. The CDR3 spells CAISEGPETEAFF. CDR3 nucleotide sequence: TGTGCCATCAGTGAAGGACCAGAGACTGAAGCTTTCTTT.

The chain carries TRBV5-1 and TRBJ2-7; D is tentatively TRBD1 or TRBD2 (5 bases each). V gave up 0 bases and J gave up 1 base, with 11 bases separating them. The CDR3 contains 15 residues. Germline V gives CDR1 SGHRS, CDR2 YFSETQ. The CDR3 sequence: CASSLGDRLSYEQYF. The CDR3, as DNA: TGCGCCAGCAGCTTGGGGGACCGACTATCCTACGAGCAGTACTTC. The full variable domain, completed using reference TRBV5-1 and TRBJ2-7, is KAGVTQTPRYLIKTRGQQVTLSCSPISGHRSVSWYQQTPGQGLQFLFEYFSETQRNKGNFPGRFSGRQFSNSRSEMNVSTLELGDSALYLCASSLGDRLSYEQYFGPGTRLTVT.

This clone was observed a handful of times. The chain has TRBV6-1 and TRBJ2-7; 7 bases line up with TRBD1. The germline V gene encodes CDR1 MNHNS and CDR2 SASEGT. Trimming cost V 7 bases and J 3 bases; bases outside gene matches: 6. This CDR3 is built from 13 residues. CDR3 residues: CASTRDSYYEQYF. The CDR3 nucleotides are TGTGCCAGCACCCGGGACAGTTACTACGAGCAGTACTTC.

This clone was recorded at least ten times. The genes are TRBV5-4 and TRBJ1-5; a weak D match, TRBD1 (6 bases). The CDR3 has 13 residues. Per the germline V gene, CDR1 is SGHNT and CDR2 is YYREEE (reference sequence). V gave up 2 bases and J gave up 7 bases, with 10 bases separating them. The CDR3 reads CASSLQGQQPQHF. CDR3 in DNA: TGTGCCAGCAGCTTACAGGGTCAGCAGCCCCAGCATTTT.